A selection of T cell receptor beta chains follows, all from one sample in a study of CD8 T cells in ankylosing spondylitis. TCRdb re-called the 5' RACE reads with MiXCR, one entry per CDR3 protein. The sample has a few hundred thousand distinct CDR3 sequences, about a fifth seen once. The sequencing sample was made of blood, either unsorted or a sorted T cell fraction (not recorded which). The source is a male donor with ankylosing spondylitis. The CDR3 runs from the conserved cysteine through the conserved F or W. The D gene is left open where the match is weak. Not every row has a clone size; where given, it reads once, few, many or a size class.

v_call	j_call	clone_size	d_call	cdr3_aa	cdr3_nt
TRBV4-2	TRBJ2-7	NA	TRBD2	CASSILAGLLSYEQYF	TGTGCCAGCAGCATACTAGCGGGGTTACTTTCCTACGAGCAGTACTTC
TRBV20-1	TRBJ2-3	NA	NA	CSAGGARTDTQYF	TGCAGTGCCGGTGGGGCCAGGACAGATACGCAGTATTTT
TRBV29-1	TRBJ2-7	many	NA	CSVAGLNYEQYF	TGCAGCGTAGCAGGACTGAACTACGAGCAGTACTTC
TRBV6-2/TRBV6-3	TRBJ2-1	NA	TRBD2	CASSPIGSGRDNEQFF	TGTGCCAGCAGTCCCATCGGAAGCGGGAGGGACAATGAGCAGTTCTTC
TRBV10-3	TRBJ1-5	NA	NA	CAISESHVYIGGQPQHF	TGTGCCATCAGTGAGTCTCACGTCTATATTGGGGGCCAGCCCCAGCATTTT
TRBV20-1	TRBJ2-7	NA	NA	CSAGPGLPFYEQYF	TGCAGTGCTGGGCCGGGACTTCCCTTCTACGAGCAGTACTTC
TRBV28	TRBJ2-5	few	TRBD2	CASKPSGSQETQYF	TGTGCCAGCAAACCTAGCGGTAGCCAAGAGACCCAGTACTTC
TRBV29-1	TRBJ2-7	few	NA	CSVEDSPSSYEQYF	TGCAGCGTTGAAGATTCCCCGTCGAGCTACGAGCAGTACTTC
TRBV27	TRBJ1-1	NA	NA	CASSPALNTEAFF	TGTGCCAGCAGTCCGGCGCTGAACACTGAAGCTTTCTTT
TRBV29-1	TRBJ1-2	few	TRBD1	CSGGRQGAHGYTF	TGCAGCGGTGGGCGACAGGGGGCCCATGGCTACACCTTC
TRBV7-2	TRBJ2-7	once	TRBD1	CASSPDRFTYEQYF	TGTGCCAGCAGCCCGGACAGGTTTACCTACGAGCAGTACTTC
TRBV20-1	TRBJ2-5	NA	TRBD1	CSPTRQGWVTQYF	TGCAGTCCTACACGACAGGGGTGGGTGACCCAGTACTTC
TRBV6-1	TRBJ1-1	NA	NA	CASSAGQADTEAFF	TGTGCCAGCAGTGCCGGGCAGGCGGACACTGAAGCTTTCTTT
TRBV7-3	TRBJ2-7	NA	NA	CASSLTGTLPYEQYF	TGTGCCAGCAGCTTAACCGGGACCTTACCCTACGAGCAGTACTTC
TRBV9	TRBJ2-3	few	TRBD1	CASSGYRGGTDTQYF	TGTGCCAGCAGCGGATACAGGGGTGGCACAGATACGCAGTATTTT
TRBV9	TRBJ2-7	NA	TRBD2	CASSVGRSGGLGEQYF	TGTGCCAGCAGCGTAGGCCGTAGCGGGGGGTTGGGCGAGCAGTACTTC
TRBV7-3	TRBJ2-1	few	TRBD2	CASSFGLGGHEQFF	TGTGCCAGCAGCTTCGGACTAGGAGGGCATGAGCAGTTCTTC
TRBV28	TRBJ2-7	NA	TRBD2	CASTKAGSYEQYF	TGTGCCAGCACTAAAGCGGGATCCTACGAGCAGTACTTC
TRBV9	TRBJ2-2	few	NA	CASSAAGGTGELFF	TGTGCCAGCAGCGCGGCTGGGGGCACCGGGGAGCTGTTTTTT
TRBV20-1	TRBJ2-1	NA	NA	CSARAPSSYNEQFF	TGCAGTGCAAGGGCCCCTAGCTCCTACAATGAGCAGTTCTTC
TRBV12-3/TRBV12-4	TRBJ2-1	few	NA	CASSRASYNEQFF	TGTGCCAGCAGTCGGGCATCATACAATGAGCAGTTCTTC
TRBV29-1	TRBJ2-1	many	NA	CSVVYVGSSYNEQFF	TGCAGCGTTGTGTACGTCGGGAGCTCCTACAATGAGCAGTTCTTC
TRBV6-1	TRBJ1-4	few	TRBD1	CASTERGRNLNEKLFF	TGTGCCAGCACAGAAAGGGGGCGAAATCTTAATGAAAAACTGTTTTTT
TRBV6-1	TRBJ2-5	few	TRBD2	CASSSGSQQETQYF	TGTGCCAGCAGTAGCGGGAGTCAACAAGAGACCCAGTACTTC
TRBV10-2	TRBJ2-3	few	NA	CASSESDTQYF	TGCGCCAGCAGTGAGTCTGATACGCAGTATTTT
TRBV9	TRBJ2-3	few	TRBD2	CASSVAVAGGQADTQYF	TGTGCCAGCAGCGTAGCGGTAGCGGGAGGTCAGGCAGATACGCAGTATTTT
TRBV5-5	TRBJ1-4	NA	NA	CASSPGGWGANEKLFF	TGTGCCAGCAGCCCGGGAGGGTGGGGCGCTAATGAAAAACTGTTTTTT
TRBV7-9	TRBJ1-2	NA	NA	CASSTGAWIYGYTF	TGTGCCAGCAGCACCGGGGCATGGATCTATGGCTACACCTTC